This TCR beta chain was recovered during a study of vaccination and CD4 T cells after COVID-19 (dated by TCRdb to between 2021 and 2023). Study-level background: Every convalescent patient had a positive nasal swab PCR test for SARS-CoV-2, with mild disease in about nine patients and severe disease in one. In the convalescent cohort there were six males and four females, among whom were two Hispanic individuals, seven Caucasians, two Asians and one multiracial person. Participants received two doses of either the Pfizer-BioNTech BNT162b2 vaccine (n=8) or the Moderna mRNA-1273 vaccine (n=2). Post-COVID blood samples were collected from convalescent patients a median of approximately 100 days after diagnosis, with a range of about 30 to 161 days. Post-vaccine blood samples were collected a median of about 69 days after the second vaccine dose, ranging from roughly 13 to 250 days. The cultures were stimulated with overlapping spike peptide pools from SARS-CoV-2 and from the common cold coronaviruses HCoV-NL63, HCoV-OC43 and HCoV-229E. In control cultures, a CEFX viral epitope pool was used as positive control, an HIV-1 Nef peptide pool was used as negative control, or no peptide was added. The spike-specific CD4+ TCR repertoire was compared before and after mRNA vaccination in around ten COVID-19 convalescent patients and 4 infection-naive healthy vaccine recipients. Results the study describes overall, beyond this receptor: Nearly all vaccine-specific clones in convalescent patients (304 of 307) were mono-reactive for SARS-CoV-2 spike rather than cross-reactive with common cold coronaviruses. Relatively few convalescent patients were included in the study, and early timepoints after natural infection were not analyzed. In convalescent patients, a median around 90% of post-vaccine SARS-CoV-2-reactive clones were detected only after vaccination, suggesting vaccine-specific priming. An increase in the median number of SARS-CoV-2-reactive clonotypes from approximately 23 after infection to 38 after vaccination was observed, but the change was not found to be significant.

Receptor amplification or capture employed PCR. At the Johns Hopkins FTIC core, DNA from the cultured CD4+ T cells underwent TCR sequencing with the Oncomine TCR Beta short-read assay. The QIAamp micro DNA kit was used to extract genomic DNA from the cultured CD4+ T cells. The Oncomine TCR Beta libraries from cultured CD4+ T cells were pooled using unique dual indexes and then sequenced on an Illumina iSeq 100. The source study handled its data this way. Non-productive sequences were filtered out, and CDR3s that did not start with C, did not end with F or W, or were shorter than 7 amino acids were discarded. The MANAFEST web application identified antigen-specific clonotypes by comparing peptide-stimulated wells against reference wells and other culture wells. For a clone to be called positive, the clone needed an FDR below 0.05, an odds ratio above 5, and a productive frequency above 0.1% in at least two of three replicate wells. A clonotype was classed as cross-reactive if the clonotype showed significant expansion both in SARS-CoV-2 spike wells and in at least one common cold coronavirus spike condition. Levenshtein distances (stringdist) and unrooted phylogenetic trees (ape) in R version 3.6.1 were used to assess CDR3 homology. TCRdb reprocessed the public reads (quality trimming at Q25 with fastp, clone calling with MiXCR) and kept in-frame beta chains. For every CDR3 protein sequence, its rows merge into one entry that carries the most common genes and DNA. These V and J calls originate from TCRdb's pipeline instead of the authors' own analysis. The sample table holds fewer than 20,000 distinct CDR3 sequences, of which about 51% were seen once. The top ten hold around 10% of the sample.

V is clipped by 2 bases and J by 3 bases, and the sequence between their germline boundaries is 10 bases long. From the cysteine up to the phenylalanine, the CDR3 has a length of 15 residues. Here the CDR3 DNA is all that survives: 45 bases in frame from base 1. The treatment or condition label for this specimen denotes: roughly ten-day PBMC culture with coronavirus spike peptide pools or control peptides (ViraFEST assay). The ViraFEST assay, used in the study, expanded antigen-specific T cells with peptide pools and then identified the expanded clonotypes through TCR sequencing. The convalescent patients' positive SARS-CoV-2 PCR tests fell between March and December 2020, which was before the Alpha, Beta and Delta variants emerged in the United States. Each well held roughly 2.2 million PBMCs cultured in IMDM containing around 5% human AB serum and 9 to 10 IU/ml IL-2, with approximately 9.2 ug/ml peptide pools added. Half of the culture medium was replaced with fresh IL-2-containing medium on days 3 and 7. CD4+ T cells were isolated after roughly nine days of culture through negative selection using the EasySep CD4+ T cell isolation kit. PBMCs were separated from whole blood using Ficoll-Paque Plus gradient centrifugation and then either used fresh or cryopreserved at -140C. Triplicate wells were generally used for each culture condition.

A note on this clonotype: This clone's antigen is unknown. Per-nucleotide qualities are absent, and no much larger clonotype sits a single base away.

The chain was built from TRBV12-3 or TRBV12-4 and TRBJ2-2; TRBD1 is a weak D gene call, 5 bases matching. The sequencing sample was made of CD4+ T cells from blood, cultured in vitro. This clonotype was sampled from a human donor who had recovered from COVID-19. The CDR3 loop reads CASSLQGRYTGELFF. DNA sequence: TGTGCCAGCAGTTTACAGGGTCGGTACACCGGGGAGCTGTTTTTT.